Sequencing of this TCR beta chain was carried out in a study of T cell responses to AZD1222 COVID-19 vaccine. Study outcomes and limitations: The repertoires were collected only after the peak T cell response.

Some clones are missing from TCRdb's copy, which holds only in-frame ones; the method was immunoSEQ multiplex PCR. The sample gives about 120,000 clones, around 87% of which show up once; 1.2% is in the top ten. The CDR3 is 13 amino acids. CDR1 MNHEY and CDR2 SVGEGT come from the germline V gene. V was cut by 5 bases and J by 2 bases, with 10 bases left in between. A word on this clone: Its antigen is not known.

The genes are TRBV6-2 or TRBV6-3 and TRBJ2-7; maybe TRBD1 (6 bases). The sequence derives from an adult in good health. The material sequenced was peripheral blood, taken on day 0 of AZD1222 vaccination. The CDR3 DNA is TGTGCCAGCAGTCGGACAGAAACCTACGAGCAGTACTTC. It yields the protein CASSRTETYEQYF.